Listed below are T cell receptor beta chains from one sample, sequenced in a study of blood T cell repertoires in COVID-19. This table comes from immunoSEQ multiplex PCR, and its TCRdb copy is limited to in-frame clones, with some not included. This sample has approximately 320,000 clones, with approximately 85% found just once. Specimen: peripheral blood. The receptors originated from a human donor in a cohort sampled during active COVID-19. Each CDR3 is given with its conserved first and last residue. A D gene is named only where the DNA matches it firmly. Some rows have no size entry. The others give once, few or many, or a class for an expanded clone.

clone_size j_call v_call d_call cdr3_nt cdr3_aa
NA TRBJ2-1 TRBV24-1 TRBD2 TGTGCCACCAGTGATTTGTGGACTAGCGGGGGGATCAATGAGCAGTTCTTC CATSDLWTSGGINEQFF
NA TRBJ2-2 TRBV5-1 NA TGCGCCAGCAGCCTTAGAGAAACCGGGGAGCTGTTTTTT CASSLRETGELFF
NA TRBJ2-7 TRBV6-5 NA TGTGCCAGCAGGCAGGGGTCCTACGAGCAGTACTTC CASRQGSYEQYF
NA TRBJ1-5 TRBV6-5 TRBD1 TGTGCCAGCAGGCGGGGACAGGGCAGCAATCAGCCCCAGCATTTT CASRRGQGSNQPQHF
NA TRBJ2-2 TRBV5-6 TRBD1 TGTGCCAGCAGACAGGGGGCCACCGGGGAGCTGTTTTTT CASRQGATGELFF
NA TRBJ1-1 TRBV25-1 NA TGTGCCAGCAGTGCGGACACAAAAAGGACTGAAGCTTTCTTT CASSADTKRTEAFF
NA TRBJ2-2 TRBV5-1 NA TGCGCCAGCAGCTTGGGAGGGTATATTGCCGGGGAGCTGTTTTTT CASSLGGYIAGELFF
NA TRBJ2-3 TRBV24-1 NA TGTGCCGCCAGTGACGGGGAGACTAGCACAGATACGCAGTATTTT CAASDGETSTDTQYF
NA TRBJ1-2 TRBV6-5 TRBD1 TGTGCCACCCCCAGGGGGGCTGGCTACACCTTC CATPRGAGYTF
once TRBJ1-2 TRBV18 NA TGTGCCAGCCCCGACAGGTCCGGGGGCTACACCTTC CASPDRSGGYTF
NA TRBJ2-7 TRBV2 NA TGTGCCAGCAGTGGACAGGCCAAGCAGTACTTC CASSGQAKQYF
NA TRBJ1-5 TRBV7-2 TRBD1 TGTGCCAGCAGCTTAGTAGCTCGGACAGGGTCTATAAATCAGCCCCAGCATTTT CASSLVARTGSINQPQHF
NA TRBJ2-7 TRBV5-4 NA TGTGCCAGCAGTCCGGAGAACGACAGGATTAGGGAGCAGTACTTC CASSPENDRIREQYF
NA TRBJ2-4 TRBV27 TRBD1 TGTGCCAGCAGTCTGGGACAGGGCGGGACTTCGGACATTCAGTACTTC CASSLGQGGTSDIQYF
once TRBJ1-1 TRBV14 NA TGTGCCCCCTCCCGGGGGGGGACTGAAGCTTTCTTT CAPSRGGTEAFF
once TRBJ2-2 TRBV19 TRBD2 TGTGCCAGCAATAGCGGGGGGTGGACCGGGGAGCTGTTTTTT CASNSGGWTGELFF
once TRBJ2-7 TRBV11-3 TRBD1 TGTGCCAGCAGCTTAAGTCGGGACAGGGAATCAGGCGAGCAGTACTTC CASSLSRDRESGEQYF
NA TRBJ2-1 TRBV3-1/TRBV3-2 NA TGTGCCAGCAGCCATGGGGGGGGCCGGAATGAGCAGTTCTTC CASSHGGGRNEQFF
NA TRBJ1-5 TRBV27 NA TGTGCCAGCAGTTCAGGGAGCAATCAGCCCCAGCATTTT CASSSGSNQPQHF
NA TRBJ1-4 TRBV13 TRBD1 TGTGCCAGCAGCTTATATGGGACAGGGGGCTTGACTAATGAAAAACTGTTTTTT CASSLYGTGGLTNEKLFF
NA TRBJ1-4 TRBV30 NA TGTGCCTGGAGTGTGACAGCCCCAGGGGAAAAACTGTTTTTT CAWSVTAPGEKLFF
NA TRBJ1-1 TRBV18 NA TGTGCCAGCTCACCATCTCCGAGCACTGAAGCTTTCTTT CASSPSPSTEAFF
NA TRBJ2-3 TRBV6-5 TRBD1 TGTGCCAGTAGCCGGGACAGGGGAACAGATACGCAGTATTTT CASSRDRGTDTQYF
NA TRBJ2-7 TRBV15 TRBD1 TGTGCCACCAGCAGTGTCGGGACAGGGATGTACGAGCAGTACTTC CATSSVGTGMYEQYF
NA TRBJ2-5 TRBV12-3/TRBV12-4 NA TGTGCCAGCAGGCGGACAGTTCAAGAGACCCAGTACTTC CASRRTVQETQYF
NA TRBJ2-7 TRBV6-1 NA TGTGCCAGCAGTGAGAGCTACGAGCAGTACTTC CASSESYEQYF
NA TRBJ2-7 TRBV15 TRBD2 TGTGCCACCAGCAGAGATCGGGGGGGAGTCTCCTACGAGCAGTACTTC CATSRDRGGVSYEQYF
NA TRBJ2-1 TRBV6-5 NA TGTGCCAGCAGTTCTAGATCCGGTGAGCAGTTCTTC CASSSRSGEQFF
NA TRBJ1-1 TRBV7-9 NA TGTGCCAGCGGCCATTTGGAGGGGAACACTGAAGCTTTCTTT CASGHLEGNTEAFF
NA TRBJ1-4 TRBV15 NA TGTGCCACCACCATCGTTGGACAGACCTTAAATGAAAAACTGTTTTTT CATTIVGQTLNEKLFF
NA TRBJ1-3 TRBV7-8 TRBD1 TGTGCCAGCAGCGAGGACAGGGGGCTTGGAAACACCATATATTTT CASSEDRGLGNTIYF
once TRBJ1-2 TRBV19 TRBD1 TGTGCCAGTAGTATGGGACAGCGATACGTGCTTCTTATCAACTATGGCTACACCTTC CASSMGQRYVLLINYGYTF
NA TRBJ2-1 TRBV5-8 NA TGTGCCAGTTGGAGCAACCCAAATGAGCAGTTCTTC CASWSNPNEQFF
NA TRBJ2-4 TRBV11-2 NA TGTGCCAGCAGCCGCATAGTAGCGAGTGGCATTCAGTACTTC CASSRIVASGIQYF
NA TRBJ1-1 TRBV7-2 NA TGTGCCAGCAGCTTGGCATTACAGAACACTGAAGCTTTCTTT CASSLALQNTEAFF
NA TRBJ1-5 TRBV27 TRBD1 TGTGCCAGCAGTCCCGGGACAGGGGAAGTCGGTCAGCCCCAGCATTTT CASSPGTGEVGQPQHF
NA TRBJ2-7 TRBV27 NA TGTGCCAGCAGTATAAATAGCGGATACGAGCAGTACTTC CASSINSGYEQYF
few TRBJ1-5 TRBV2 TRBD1 TGTGCCAGCAGTAAAACCCACACAGGGGTCAATCAGCCCCAGCATTTT CASSKTHTGVNQPQHF